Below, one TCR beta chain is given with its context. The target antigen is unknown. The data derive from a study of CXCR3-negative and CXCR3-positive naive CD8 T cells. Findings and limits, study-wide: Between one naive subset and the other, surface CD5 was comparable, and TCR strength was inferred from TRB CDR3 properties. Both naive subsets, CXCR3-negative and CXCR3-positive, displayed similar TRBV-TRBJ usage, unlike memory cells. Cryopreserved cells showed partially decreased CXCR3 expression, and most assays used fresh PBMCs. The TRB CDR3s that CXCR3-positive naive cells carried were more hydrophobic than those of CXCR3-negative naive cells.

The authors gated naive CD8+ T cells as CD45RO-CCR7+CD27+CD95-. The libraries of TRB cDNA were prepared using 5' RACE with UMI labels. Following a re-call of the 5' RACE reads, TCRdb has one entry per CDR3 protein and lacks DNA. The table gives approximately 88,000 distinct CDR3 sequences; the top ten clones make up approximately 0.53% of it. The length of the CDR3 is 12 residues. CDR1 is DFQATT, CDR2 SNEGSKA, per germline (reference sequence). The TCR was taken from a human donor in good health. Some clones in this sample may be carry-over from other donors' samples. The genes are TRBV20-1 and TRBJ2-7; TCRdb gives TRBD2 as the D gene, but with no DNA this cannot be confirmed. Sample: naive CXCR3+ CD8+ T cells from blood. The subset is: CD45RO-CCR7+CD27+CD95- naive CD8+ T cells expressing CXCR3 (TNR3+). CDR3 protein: CSAPGLNYEQYF.